A selection of T cell receptor beta chains follows, all from one sample in a study of blood T cell repertoires in COVID-19. The repertoire was sequenced with immunoSEQ multiplex PCR; TCRdb's copy has only in-frame clones and lacks some. This sample has a few hundred thousand clones, with approximately 89% found just once. Sequencing was carried out using peripheral blood. These receptor sequences come from a woman in her fifties or sixties with COVID-19, enrolled during active disease. Each CDR3 is given with its conserved first and last residue. A D gene is named only where the DNA matches it firmly. Some rows mark clone size as missing; the rest say once, few, many or name a class of expanded clone.

cdr3_nt cdr3_aa d_call j_call clone_size v_call
TGTGCCAGCAGCCAACGGGGAGGTGGAAACACCATATATTTT CASSQRGGGNTIYF . TRBJ1-3 . TRBV14
TGTGCCAGCAGCAGGCCGGGACAGAACTATGGCTACACCTTC CASSRPGQNYGYTF TRBD1 TRBJ1-2 . TRBV5-4
TGTGCCAGCAGCTGGTCCGGGACAGGGAACACTGAAGCTTTCTTT CASSWSGTGNTEAFF TRBD1 TRBJ1-1 once TRBV7-3
TGTGCCAGCAGCCCGGACAGGGAGGGACGCAACTATGGCTACACCTTC CASSPDREGRNYGYTF TRBD1 TRBJ1-2 few TRBV6-6
TGTGCCTGGAAGGGACAGGGAGCTTTCTTT CAWKGQGAFF TRBD1 TRBJ1-1 . TRBV30
TGCGCCAGCAGCCGGCTACCTGACAGGGACTATGGCTACACCTTC CASSRLPDRDYGYTF TRBD1 TRBJ1-2 . TRBV5-1
TGTGCCAGCATGGTCGCCGCGGCTAATGAAAAACTGTTTTTT CASMVAAANEKLFF . TRBJ1-4 . TRBV28
TGTGCCAGCAGTGAGGAAGGGGGAACTGAAGCTTTCTTT CASSEEGGTEAFF . TRBJ1-1 . TRBV2
TGCAGCGTTCGGATTGGGGGCCACGAGGCCGAGCAGTACTTC CSVRIGGHEAEQYF . TRBJ2-7 . TRBV29-1
TGTGCCAGCAGCGCGATGCTCTTCCCCAGCTCTGGAAACACCATATATTTT CASSAMLFPSSGNTIYF . TRBJ1-3 few TRBV9
TGTGCCAGCAGCGCGGGGGATGGGACAGCCCTACTTAGCAATCAGCCCCAGCATTTT CASSAGDGTALLSNQPQHF TRBD1 TRBJ1-5 . TRBV9
TGTGCCAGCAGCTTACAGGGGAACACTGAAGCTTTCTTT CASSLQGNTEAFF . TRBJ1-1 few TRBV7-9
TGTGCCAGCAGCCCTTCGACTAGCGGGGGCCAAGAGACCCAGTACTTC CASSPSTSGGQETQYF TRBD2 TRBJ2-5 . TRBV9
TGCGCCAGCAGCCAAACGTCCCGGGACAGCTATGGCTACACCTTC CASSQTSRDSYGYTF TRBD1 TRBJ1-2 . TRBV4-1
TGTGCCAGCAGTCCTCAACCGGGACAGGGGAACACCGGGGAGCTGTTTTTT CASSPQPGQGNTGELFF TRBD1 TRBJ2-2 . TRBV28
TGTGCCAGCAGCTCAGTGGGTTCCCAGGGACTCCTGGGGAATGAGCAGTTCTTC CASSSVGSQGLLGNEQFF . TRBJ2-1 . TRBV7-8
TGTGCCAGCAGCGCCCGTCTAGCGGGGGCCTACAATGAGCAGTTCTTC CASSARLAGAYNEQFF TRBD2 TRBJ2-1 . TRBV9
TGCGCCAGCAGCTTGGGTGGGACTAGTTATCGGGAGCAGTTCTTC CASSLGGTSYREQFF TRBD2 TRBJ2-1 . TRBV5-1
TGTGCCAGCACGCCCTCCGAACTCTATGGCTACACCTTC CASTPSELYGYTF . TRBJ1-2 . TRBV14
TGTGCCATCGGCGGGACGGCCGCCCACTCACCCCTCCACTTT CAIGGTAAHSPLHF . TRBJ1-6 once TRBV10-3